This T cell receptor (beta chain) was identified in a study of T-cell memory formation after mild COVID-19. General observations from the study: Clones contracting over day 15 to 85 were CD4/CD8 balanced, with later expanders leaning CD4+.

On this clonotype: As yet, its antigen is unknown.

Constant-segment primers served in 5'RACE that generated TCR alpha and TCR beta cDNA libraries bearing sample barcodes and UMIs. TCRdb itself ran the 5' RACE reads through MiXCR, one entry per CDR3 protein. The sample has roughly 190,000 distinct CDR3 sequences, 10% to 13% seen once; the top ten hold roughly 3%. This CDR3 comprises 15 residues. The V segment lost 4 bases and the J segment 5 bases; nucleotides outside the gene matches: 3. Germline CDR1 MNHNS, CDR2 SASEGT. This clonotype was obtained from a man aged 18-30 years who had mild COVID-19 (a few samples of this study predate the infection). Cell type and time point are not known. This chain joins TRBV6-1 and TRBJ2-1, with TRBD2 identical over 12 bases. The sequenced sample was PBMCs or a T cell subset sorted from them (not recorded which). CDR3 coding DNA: TGTGCCAGCAGTGTCCTAGCGGGGGGGGACAATGAGCAGTTCTTC. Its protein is CASSVLAGGDNEQFF.